Sequencing of this T cell receptor (beta chain) was carried out in a study of shared clonotypes between healthy human individuals. Study-wide results and caveats: As a rule, naive subsets had a larger estimated richness than memory subsets.

DNA at around 210 ng, roughly 30,000 T cell genomes, went into sorted-subset replicate PCRs. Authors' processing steps: ImmunoSEQ sequences covered only the junction and lacked quality scores; filtering therefore differed. Here immunoSEQ multiplex PCR was the method, and the copy in TCRdb shows in-frame clones only, minus some. That table gives V, J and clone size, and the DNA gave D and trimming. Counted here are 2 million to 3 million clones, 90% to 95% occurring once; the ten biggest clones make up approximately 0.37%. This CDR3 contains 15 residues. Germline V gives CDR1 MGHRA, CDR2 YSYEKL. V was cut by 2 bases and J by 5 bases, with 12 bases left in between. Naive CD4+ cells were CD45RA-selected; the remaining cells were memory. To note about this clone: Its specificity is unknown.

Sequenced sample: naive CD4+ T cells from PBMCs. The subset: CD45RA+ positively selected. This rearrangement joins TRBV4-1 to TRBJ1-4, with D perhaps matching TRBD1 (6 bases). This TCR was recovered from a man younger than 30 in good health. Some clones in this sample may be carry-over from other donors' samples. The CDR3 DNA sequence: TGCGCCAGCAGCCAAAGGGGGTCCGAAAATGAAAAACTGTTTTTT. Its protein product is CASSQRGSENEKLFF.